Listed below are T cell receptor beta chains from one sample, sequenced in a study of CD4+ T cells in melanoma. Clones were read by immunoSEQ multiplex PCR, and TCRdb kept only the in-frame ones, dropping some. The profile shows some 10,000 clones, 55% to 75% of them singletons. Sequencing used cells from a culture (not recorded whether cultured in vitro). Receptors originate from a human donor with melanoma. Both conserved end residues are part of each CDR3. Fields, in order: CDR3 length, J gene, D gene, V gene, clone size, CDR3 DNA, CDR3 protein. A D gene is named only where the DNA matches it firmly. Not every row has a clone size; where given, it reads once, few, many or a size class.

len: 16; j_gene: TRBJ1-2; d_gene: TRBD1; v_gene: TRBV13; abundance: NA; CDR3nt: TGTGCCAGCAGCCCCGGGGAGGGACAGGCCCCTAGAGGCTACACCTTC; CDR3aa: CASSPGEGQAPRGYTF
len: 13; j_gene: TRBJ1-4; d_gene: TRBD1; v_gene: TRBV30; abundance: once; CDR3nt: TGTGCCTGGAATCCCCAGGGGGGTGAAAAACTGTTTTTT; CDR3aa: CAWNPQGGEKLFF
len: 14; j_gene: TRBJ2-3; d_gene: NA; v_gene: TRBV9; abundance: NA; CDR3nt: TGTGCCAGCAGCGAGCGGGACAGGACAGATACGCAGTATTTT; CDR3aa: CASSERDRTDTQYF
len: 15; j_gene: TRBJ2-6; d_gene: NA; v_gene: TRBV6-1; abundance: NA; CDR3nt: TGTGCCAGCAGTGAAGCTTGGTGGGGGGCCAACGTCCTGACTTTC; CDR3aa: CASSEAWWGANVLTF
len: 14; j_gene: TRBJ2-2; d_gene: NA; v_gene: TRBV7-8; abundance: few; CDR3nt: TGTGCCAGCAGCTTGAACCCCGGGACCCGGGAGCTGTTTTTT; CDR3aa: CASSLNPGTRELFF
len: 16; j_gene: TRBJ2-1; d_gene: TRBD2; v_gene: TRBV7-2; abundance: once; CDR3nt: TGTGCCAGCAGCCCCAGCGGGGTTAGCTCCTACAATGAGCAGTTCTTC; CDR3aa: CASSPSGVSSYNEQFF
len: 14; j_gene: TRBJ2-2; d_gene: NA; v_gene: TRBV29-1; abundance: NA; CDR3nt: TGCAGCGTTGCGGGGACGGGAGACACCGGGGAGCTGTTTTTT; CDR3aa: CSVAGTGDTGELFF
len: 18; j_gene: TRBJ1-5; d_gene: NA; v_gene: TRBV7-2; abundance: NA; CDR3nt: TGTGCCAGCAGCCGAATCCTAGGGTCCTCGGGGAGCAATCAGCCCCAGCATTTT; CDR3aa: CASSRILGSSGSNQPQHF
len: 13; j_gene: TRBJ1-1; d_gene: NA; v_gene: TRBV6-1; abundance: NA; CDR3nt: TGTGCCAGCAGCGTACAGGTTAAAGGTGAAGCTTTCTTT; CDR3aa: CASSVQVKGEAFF
len: 14; j_gene: TRBJ2-5; d_gene: TRBD2; v_gene: TRBV2; abundance: NA; CDR3nt: TGTGCCAGGACTAGCGGGGCTTTCCAAGAGACCCAGTACTTC; CDR3aa: CARTSGAFQETQYF
len: 18; j_gene: TRBJ2-3; d_gene: TRBD1; v_gene: TRBV19; abundance: NA; CDR3nt: TGTGCCAGTAGTAAACGGACAGGTGGGGAATACAGCACAGATACGCAGTATTTT; CDR3aa: CASSKRTGGEYSTDTQYF
len: 15; j_gene: TRBJ1-3; d_gene: NA; v_gene: TRBV6-1; abundance: NA; CDR3nt: TGTGCCAGCAGTGTATACAGTACACCTGGAAACACCATATATTTT; CDR3aa: CASSVYSTPGNTIYF
len: 15; j_gene: TRBJ2-5; d_gene: TRBD2; v_gene: TRBV7-2; abundance: once; CDR3nt: TGTGCCAGCAGCTTCAAGACCCACGGGAGGGAGACCCAGTACTTC; CDR3aa: CASSFKTHGRETQYF
len: 13; j_gene: TRBJ2-3; d_gene: TRBD1; v_gene: TRBV2; abundance: NA; CDR3nt: TGTGCCAGCAGTGCAGGGGGCGCAGATACGCAGTATTTT; CDR3aa: CASSAGGADTQYF
len: 16; j_gene: TRBJ2-2; d_gene: TRBD1; v_gene: TRBV7-3; abundance: NA; CDR3nt: TGTGCCAGCAGCTTAGGAGACAGGGGTGCCACCGGGGAGCTGTTTTTT; CDR3aa: CASSLGDRGATGELFF
len: 16; j_gene: TRBJ2-1; d_gene: NA; v_gene: TRBV7-9; abundance: once; CDR3nt: TGTGCCAGCACCCCCCCTGGGAGGGGGAATTACAATGAGCAGTTCTTC; CDR3aa: CASTPPGRGNYNEQFF
len: 15; j_gene: TRBJ1-6; d_gene: NA; v_gene: TRBV19; abundance: few; CDR3nt: TGTGCCAGTAGTATGGCGGGGGGCCTTAATTCACCCCTCCACTTT; CDR3aa: CASSMAGGLNSPLHF
len: 12; j_gene: TRBJ1-1; d_gene: NA; v_gene: TRBV2; abundance: NA; CDR3nt: TGTGCCAGCAGAGTACAAGAGGGTGGAGCTTTCTTT; CDR3aa: CASRVQEGGAFF
len: 15; j_gene: TRBJ1-1; d_gene: NA; v_gene: TRBV5-1; abundance: NA; CDR3nt: TGCGCCAGCAGCTTGTCTCCGGGGGCGGGCGCTGAAGCTTTCTTT; CDR3aa: CASSLSPGAGAEAFF
len: 13; j_gene: TRBJ2-1; d_gene: TRBD1; v_gene: TRBV10-2; abundance: NA; CDR3nt: TGCGCCAGCATCAGGGGGCCGTACAATGAGCAGTTCTTC; CDR3aa: CASIRGPYNEQFF
len: 12; j_gene: TRBJ1-2; d_gene: NA; v_gene: TRBV6-6; abundance: once; CDR3nt: TGTGCCAGCAAGGGAGGGAAGCATGGCTACACCTTC; CDR3aa: CASKGGKHGYTF
len: 17; j_gene: TRBJ2-1; d_gene: NA; v_gene: TRBV19; abundance: NA; CDR3nt: TGTGCCAGTAGTGTCCGACCTCTAGCGAACTCCTACAATGAGCAGTTCTTC; CDR3aa: CASSVRPLANSYNEQFF
len: 15; j_gene: TRBJ1-1; d_gene: NA; v_gene: TRBV9; abundance: NA; CDR3nt: TGTGCCAGCAGCGTCGACGAGGGGCGAGGGACTGAAGCTTTCTTT; CDR3aa: CASSVDEGRGTEAFF
len: 16; j_gene: TRBJ2-3; d_gene: NA; v_gene: TRBV9; abundance: NA; CDR3nt: TGTGCCAGCAGCGTAATCGGGGCCGCGCGCACAGATACGCAGTATTTT; CDR3aa: CASSVIGAARTDTQYF
len: 15; j_gene: TRBJ1-1; d_gene: TRBD1; v_gene: TRBV6-5; abundance: NA; CDR3nt: TGTGCCAGCAGTTACCAGAACAGGGGGCAAAATGAAGCTTTCTTT; CDR3aa: CASSYQNRGQNEAFF
len: 12; j_gene: TRBJ1-2; d_gene: NA; v_gene: TRBV30; abundance: NA; CDR3nt: TGTGCCTGGGAAGGGGATCGGTATGGCTACACCTTC; CDR3aa: CAWEGDRYGYTF
len: 20; j_gene: TRBJ2-5; d_gene: TRBD2; v_gene: TRBV19; abundance: few; CDR3nt: TGTGCCAGTAGTATAGAGGCCCCCCGAGGACTAGCGGGGTTAGAGGAGACCCAGTACTTC; CDR3aa: CASSIEAPRGLAGLEETQYF
len: 15; j_gene: TRBJ2-7; d_gene: NA; v_gene: TRBV27; abundance: NA; CDR3nt: TGTGCCAGCAGCGGGAAGCTCGACCCCGTCTACGAGCAGTACTTC; CDR3aa: CASSGKLDPVYEQYF
len: 13; j_gene: TRBJ1-2; d_gene: NA; v_gene: TRBV7-3; abundance: NA; CDR3nt: TGTGCCAGCAGCTTACAGGGAGGGGATGGCTACACCTTC; CDR3aa: CASSLQGGDGYTF
len: 15; j_gene: TRBJ1-2; d_gene: TRBD1; v_gene: TRBV5-4; abundance: NA; CDR3nt: TGTGCCAGCAGCTTAGGGGACAGGGAAAACTATGGCTACACCTTC; CDR3aa: CASSLGDRENYGYTF
len: 17; j_gene: TRBJ2-1; d_gene: NA; v_gene: TRBV7-9; abundance: NA; CDR3nt: TGTGCCAGCAGTACATTTCGGGCGGGTCCTCCGACTAATGAGCAGTTCTTC; CDR3aa: CASSTFRAGPPTNEQFF
len: 11; j_gene: TRBJ2-7; d_gene: NA; v_gene: TRBV20-1; abundance: NA; CDR3nt: TGCAGTGCCCCCAAACAGTACGAGCAGTACTTC; CDR3aa: CSAPKQYEQYF
len: 15; j_gene: TRBJ1-2; d_gene: TRBD1; v_gene: TRBV30; abundance: few; CDR3nt: TGTGCCTGGGTGCCGTCCGGGACAGGGGTCGTTGGCTACACCTTC; CDR3aa: CAWVPSGTGVVGYTF
len: 15; j_gene: TRBJ2-7; d_gene: NA; v_gene: TRBV7-6; abundance: once; CDR3nt: TGTGCCAGCAGCCCCTTAGCATTAAGCTCCTACGAGCAGTACTTC; CDR3aa: CASSPLALSSYEQYF
len: 14; j_gene: TRBJ1-2; d_gene: NA; v_gene: TRBV6-1; abundance: few; CDR3nt: TGTGCCAGCACACCGGGAGGCGTAGGGTATGGCTACACCTTC; CDR3aa: CASTPGGVGYGYTF
len: 17; j_gene: TRBJ1-5; d_gene: NA; v_gene: TRBV15; abundance: NA; CDR3nt: TGTGCCACCAGCAGAGGAACGGGACACAAGTTAAATCAGCCCCGGCATTTT; CDR3aa: CATSRGTGHKLNQPRHF
len: 13; j_gene: TRBJ2-1; d_gene: TRBD2; v_gene: TRBV7-2; abundance: NA; CDR3nt: TGTGCCAGCAGCCAGAGACTAGCCCCCCGGCAGTTCTTC; CDR3aa: CASSQRLAPRQFF
len: 16; j_gene: TRBJ2-7; d_gene: NA; v_gene: TRBV4-1; abundance: NA; CDR3nt: TGCGCCAGCAGCCAAGCGTACAGGGAAAGCTCCTACGAGCAGTACTTC; CDR3aa: CASSQAYRESSYEQYF
len: 14; j_gene: TRBJ2-7; d_gene: NA; v_gene: TRBV11-2; abundance: NA; CDR3nt: TGTGCCAGCAGCCCAACCGCAGGGGGGAAAAGTCAGTACTTC; CDR3aa: CASSPTAGGKSQYF
len: 13; j_gene: TRBJ2-3; d_gene: NA; v_gene: TRBV2; abundance: NA; CDR3nt: TGTGCCAGCAGCCCGACAGTAACAGATACGCAGTATTTT; CDR3aa: CASSPTVTDTQYF
len: 12; j_gene: TRBJ2-7; d_gene: NA; v_gene: TRBV30; abundance: once; CDR3nt: TGTGCCTGGAGTGCCGGACAGTACGAGCAGTACTTC; CDR3aa: CAWSAGQYEQYF
len: 13; j_gene: TRBJ2-5; d_gene: NA; v_gene: TRBV18; abundance: NA; CDR3nt: TGTGCCAGCTCACCAGACAGGACGGAGACCCAGTACTTC; CDR3aa: CASSPDRTETQYF
len: 15; j_gene: TRBJ1-2; d_gene: TRBD1; v_gene: TRBV5-5; abundance: few; CDR3nt: TGTGCCAGCAGCCCCGGGGAGGGGGCCAACTATGGCTACACCTTC; CDR3aa: CASSPGEGANYGYTF
len: 16; j_gene: TRBJ1-4; d_gene: NA; v_gene: TRBV9; abundance: NA; CDR3nt: TGTGCCAACGTTCCCCGGGCGGGGACCGGTAATGAAAAACTGTTTTTT; CDR3aa: CANVPRAGTGNEKLFF
len: 15; j_gene: TRBJ2-1; d_gene: NA; v_gene: TRBV10-1; abundance: NA; CDR3nt: TGCGCCAGCAGTGAGTCGGCGGGGCTTAGGAATGAGCAGTTCTTC; CDR3aa: CASSESAGLRNEQFF
len: 14; j_gene: TRBJ2-2; d_gene: NA; v_gene: TRBV10-3; abundance: NA; CDR3nt: TGTGCCATCAGGCCGACAGAGAACACCGGGGAGCTGTTTTTT; CDR3aa: CAIRPTENTGELFF
len: 14; j_gene: TRBJ1-1; d_gene: TRBD1; v_gene: TRBV6-6; abundance: once; CDR3nt: TGTGCCAGCAGCCAAGGCAGGGGGCGGACTGAAGCTTTCTTT; CDR3aa: CASSQGRGRTEAFF
len: 11; j_gene: TRBJ2-1; d_gene: NA; v_gene: TRBV10-3; abundance: NA; CDR3nt: TGTGCCATCAGCGGGAACAATGAGCAGTTCTTC; CDR3aa: CAISGNNEQFF
len: 15; j_gene: TRBJ1-1; d_gene: NA; v_gene: TRBV28; abundance: NA; CDR3nt: TGTGCCAGCAGAATGACTGGGGGACCGAACACTGAAGCTTTCTTT; CDR3aa: CASRMTGGPNTEAFF
len: 16; j_gene: TRBJ1-4; d_gene: TRBD1; v_gene: TRBV4-2; abundance: NA; CDR3nt: TGTGCCAGCAGCCAAGATGGGACAGGGGCGGGTGAAAAACTGTTTTTT; CDR3aa: CASSQDGTGAGEKLFF
len: 12; j_gene: TRBJ1-2; d_gene: NA; v_gene: TRBV7-9; abundance: NA; CDR3nt: TGTGCCAGCAGCCTTACTCAGGTTGGCTACACCTTC; CDR3aa: CASSLTQVGYTF